The next 31 T cell receptor beta chains were all read from a single sample in a study of cytomegalovirus exposure and HLA in healthy donors. Primers included in the PCR were 60 Vbeta and 13 Jbeta primers. The method was immunoSEQ multiplex PCR; TCRdb's version includes in-frame clones alone and lacks a portion of them. In total, the table holds 150,000 to 200,000 clones. Sequenced sample: PBMCs. The receptor source for this set is a man under 40 in good health and CMV-seronegative.

The chain joins TRBV2 to TRBJ2-1, with D perhaps matching TRBD1 (6 bases). Germline V gives CDR1 SNHLY, CDR2 FYNNEI. The germline V and J ends were trimmed by 6 bases and 15 bases, with 12 bases remaining between them. This CDR3 contains 10 residues. CDR3 nucleotides: TGTGCCAGCAGAGGACAGAAACCGTTCTTC. As protein: CASRGQKPFF.

This chain uses TRBV27 with TRBJ2-1; 7 bases agree with TRBD1. Germline CDR1 reads MNHEY; CDR2 reads SMNVEV (reference sequence). V was clipped by 4 bases and J by 3 bases; unmatched bases: 6. The CDR3 spans 15 residues. CDR3 DNA sequence: TGTGCCAGCAGTTCTGACAGGGAAATCTACAATGAGCAGTTCTTC. As protein: CASSSDREIYNEQFF.

The chain combines TRBV7-6 with TRBJ1-4; the D gene is possibly TRBD1 (6 bases). CDR3 length equals 15 residues. Germline assignment: CDR1 SGHVS and CDR2 FNYEAQ. V was clipped by 1 base and J by 8 bases, with 14 bases between them. The CDR3 DNA sequence: TGTGCCAGCAGCTTAGTATCGCAGGGGCAGGAAAAACTGTTTTTT. It specifies CASSLVSQGQEKLFF.

The chain combines TRBV19 with TRBJ1-1; D call uncertain. From germline, CDR1 is LNHDA and CDR2 SQIVND (reference sequence). The ends were cut back, 3 bases at V and 5 bases at J, with 16 bases in the middle. The CDR3 has 15 residues. CDR3 DNA sequence: TGTGCCAGTAGTATGCGGGGTTCGCCTGGAACTGAAGCTTTCTTT. This codes for CASSMRGSPGTEAFF.

The CDR3 reads CASSSSGGHVNTEAFF. The CDR3 nucleotides read TGTGCCAGCAGTTCTTCTGGGGGCCACGTGAACACTGAAGCTTTCTTT. This sequence joins TRBV6-5 and TRBJ1-1; weak D call: TRBD1 (6 bases). Germline CDR1 reads MNHEY; CDR2 reads SVGAGI. V shed 4 bases and J shed 0 bases, with 15 bases lying between them. The CDR3 totals 16 residues.

V is TRBV18 and J is TRBJ2-3; 9 nucleotides agree with TRBD2. The length of the CDR3 is 15 residues. From germline, CDR1 is KGHSH and CDR2 LQKENI. V lost 5 bases, J lost 4 bases, and 7 bases stayed unmatched. CDR3 bases: TGTGCCAGCTCAGGACTAGCGACGGGATCAGATACGCAGTATTTT. Its translation is CASSGLATGSDTQYF.

The chain employs TRBV4-3 and TRBJ1-2, with D uncertain. The CDR3 consists of 14 residues. In germline, CDR1 is LGHNA, CDR2 YSLEER. V gave up 0 bases and J gave up 8 bases, with 13 bases separating them. The CDR3 nucleotides read TGCGCCAGCAGCCAAGATTCAGCGACGGAGGGCTACACCTTC. It yields the protein CASSQDSATEGYTF.

The rearrangement links TRBV28 to TRBJ1-1, with D hard to call. The CDR3 runs to 12 residues. CDR1 is MDHEN and CDR2 is SYDVKM in the germline V gene. The V gene lost 10 bases and the J gene lost 5 bases, with 14 bases spanning the gap. CDR3 nucleotides: TGTGCCACCCTCAGCTGGGAGACTGAAGCTTTCTTT. This encodes CATLSWETEAFF.

The chain recombines TRBV5-4 with TRBJ2-7, with 9 bases that match TRBD1. The ends lost 4 bases at V and 0 bases at J; junction bases unmatched: 5. Germline CDR1 and CDR2: SGHNT and YYREEE (reference sequence). The CDR3 is made up of 15 amino acids. CDR3: CASSEGQGYSYEQYF. The CDR3 DNA is TGTGCCAGCAGCGAGGGACAGGGATACTCCTACGAGCAGTACTTC. Complete variable domain (other parts from reference TRBV5-4 and TRBJ2-7): ETGVTQSPTHLIKTRGQQVTLRCSSQSGHNTVSWYQQALGQGPQFIFQYYREEENGRGNFPPRFSGLQFPNYSSELNVNALELDDSALYLCASSEGQGYSYEQYFGPGTRLTVT.

V and J are TRBV5-1 and TRBJ1-1, with D maybe TRBD1 (5 bases). The V end lost 4 bases, the J end lost 1 base, and 11 bases lay between the germline ends. This CDR3 has 14 residues. CDR1 and CDR2 (germline): SGHRS, YFSETQ. In DNA, the CDR3 is TGCGCCAGCAGCACAGACAGACAGAACACTGAAGCTTTCTTT. Amino acids: CASSTDRQNTEAFF.

The chain links TRBV11-3 to TRBJ1-1; D perhaps matches TRBD1 (6 bases). The CDR3 consists of 15 residues. Germline V CDR1 and CDR2: SGHNT, YENEEA. V was clipped by 3 bases and J by 4 bases, with 15 bases between them. CDR3 sequence reads: CASSLLTGIGTEAFF. The CDR3 DNA reads TGTGCCAGCAGCTTGTTAACAGGGATCGGCACTGAAGCTTTCTTT. The complete variable domain, with remaining parts taken from reference TRBV11-3 and TRBJ1-1, reads EAGVVQSPRYKIIEKKQPVAFWCNPISGHNTLYWYLQNLGQGPELLIRYENEEAVDDSQLPKDRFSAERLKGVDSTLKIQPAELGDSAVYLCASSLLTGIGTEAFFGQGTRLTVV.

The chain combines TRBV15 with TRBJ2-3; D unresolved. CDR3 length equals 13 residues. The V end was cut by 5 bases, the J end by 6 bases, with 12 bases between. The germline V gene encodes CDR1 LNHNV and CDR2 YYDKDF (reference sequence). The CDR3 spells CATSENARDTQYF. The CDR3, as DNA: TGTGCCACCAGCGAAAACGCGCGGGATACGCAGTATTTT. The complete variable domain, with remaining parts taken from reference TRBV15 and TRBJ2-3, reads DAMVIQNPRYQVTQFGKPVTLSCSQTLNHNVMYWYQQKSSQAPKLLFHYYDKDFNNEADTPDNFQSRRPNTSFCFLDIRSPGLGDTAMYLCATSENARDTQYFGPGTRLTVL.

The rearrangement uses TRBV7-2 and TRBJ2-5; 8 bases agree with TRBD2. The CDR3 is made up of 14 amino acids. Trimming cost V 3 bases and J 5 bases; bases outside gene matches: 5. Germline CDR1 is SGHTA and CDR2 is FQGNSA. The CDR3 region is CASSLTSGGETQYF. In DNA form, the CDR3 reads TGTGCCAGCAGCTTGACCAGCGGGGGTGAGACCCAGTACTTC.

The chain has TRBV11-2 and TRBJ1-1; tentative D call: TRBD1 (6 bases). Trimming shortened V by 3 bases and J by 4 bases, and 9 bases separated the two germline ends. This CDR3 spans 13 amino acids. Per germline, CDR1 SGHAT and CDR2 FQNNGV. This CDR3 is CASSLGRGTEAFF. The CDR3 nucleotides read TGTGCCAGCAGCTTGGGCAGGGGCACTGAAGCTTTCTTT.

V usage is TRBV13 and J usage is TRBJ1-2; possible D gene TRBD1, 5 bases. This CDR3 comprises 15 residues. Germline loops: CDR1 PRHDT, CDR2 FYEKMQ (reference sequence). Trimming took 2 bases from V and 8 from J, leaving 18 bases between them. This chain's CDR3 is CASSLPLRGGDGYTF. The CDR3 DNA follows: TGTGCCAGCAGCTTACCCCTCCGGGGGGGGGACGGCTACACCTTC.

About this clone itself: No DNA is shown, since the ends of the CDR3 on it are uncertain; the CDR3 is the one TCRdb lists. The chain uses TRBV6-5 and TRBJ2-7; the D call of TRBD2 is as the table states it, not checked on the DNA. The CDR3 is 15 residues long, counting both termini. Per germline, CDR1 MNHEY and CDR2 SVGAGI. The CDR3 is CASSSSGGIDYEQYF.

The CDR3 nucleotides read TGTGCCAGTAGTAGGCGTGGAGCGGGAGCCCAAGAGACCCAGTACTTC. This gives the protein CASSRRGAGAQETQYF. This sequence joins TRBV19 and TRBJ2-5, with 8 bases lining up with TRBD2. The CDR3 is 16 amino acids. The germline V gene encodes CDR1 LNHDA and CDR2 SQIVND (reference sequence). V was clipped by 4 bases and J by 1 base; unmatched bases: 8.

V is TRBV7-9 and J is TRBJ1-2, with 12 bases matching TRBD1. CDR1 SEHNR and CDR2 FQNEAQ come from the germline V gene (reference sequence). The ends lost 5 bases at V and 3 bases at J; junction bases unmatched: 13. This CDR3 comprises 18 residues. CDR3: CASSPGWGTGGVDYGYTF. In DNA, the CDR3 is TGTGCCAGCAGCCCCGGGTGGGGGACAGGGGGCGTTGACTATGGCTACACCTTC.

The rearrangement joins TRBV7-2 to TRBJ1-4; D remains unclear. This CDR3 is built from 12 residues. V lost 3 bases, J lost 7 bases, and 6 bases lay in between. Looked up from germline, CDR1 is SGHTA and CDR2 is FQGNSA. CDR3 residues: CASSFSSEKLFF. The CDR3 nucleotides read TGTGCCAGCAGCTTTAGTAGTGAAAAACTGTTTTTT.

The rearrangement links TRBV28 to TRBJ2-7; 7 bases match TRBD1. Germline V CDR1 and CDR2: MDHEN, SYDVKM. The junction had 4 bases not matched to a gene; V was cut back by 1 base and J by 1 base. The CDR3 totals 15 residues. CDR3 residues: CASSLSRQGSYEQYF. DNA of the CDR3: TGTGCCAGCAGTTTATCCCGACAGGGTTCCTACGAGCAGTACTTC.

The genes are TRBV18 and TRBJ1-2, with 7 bases fitting TRBD1. With V trimmed by 0 bases and J by 3 bases, 4 bases remained unmatched. Germline values: CDR1 KGHSH, CDR2 LQKENI. CDR3 length: 15 amino acids. The CDR3 DNA reads TGTGCCAGCTCACCACCGGGACAGACAGACTATGGCTACACCTTC. Residues: CASSPPGQTDYGYTF.

Details on this clone: A junction end diverges from the germline sequence, so it may reflect a read error. CDR3 bases: TGTACCAGCAGTGAGATTCGAGGAGGCTATAATTCACCCCTCCACTTT. Translating gives CTSSEIRGGYNSPLHF. The V gene is TRBV25-1, the J gene TRBJ1-6, with D unclear. Germline loops: CDR1 MGHDK, CDR2 SYGVNS. The CDR3 spans 16 residues.

The J gene is TRBJ2-7, the V gene TRBV28; perhaps TRBD1 as D (5 bases). This CDR3 is built from 13 residues. Trimming pared 2 bases from V and 4 bases from J, leaving 9 bases between. Per germline, CDR1 MDHEN and CDR2 SYDVKM. CDR3 in amino acids: CASSLGAPYEQYF. In nucleotides, the CDR3 is TGTGCCAGCAGTTTAGGGGCCCCTTACGAGCAGTACTTC.

This chain connects TRBV9 to TRBJ1-3; no clear D gene. Looked up from germline, CDR1 is SGDLS and CDR2 is YYNGEE. This CDR3 comprises 16 residues. Trimming left V 2 bases short and J 0 bases short, with 12 bases between. CDR3 DNA sequence: TGTGCCAGCAGCGTCGGCAGGCATAGCTCTGGAAACACCATATATTTT. This gives the protein CASSVGRHSSGNTIYF.

This rearrangement joins TRBV30 to TRBJ2-7; 7 positions agree with TRBD2. This CDR3 is 14 amino acids long. Germline V gene sequence: CDR1 GTSNPN, CDR2 SVGIG (reference sequence). Unmatched junction bases numbered 8, after V lost 4 bases and J lost 2 bases. This chain's CDR3 is CAWTGGLYTYEQYF. The CDR3, as DNA: TGTGCCTGGACGGGGGGACTTTATACCTACGAGCAGTACTTC.

The V call is TRBV4-3, the J call TRBJ1-5; a weak D match, TRBD1 (6 bases). Germline CDR1 LGHNA, CDR2 YSLEER. The CDR3 is 16 residues long. With 0 bases removed from V and 0 bases from J, the gap between germline ends came to 9 bases. The CDR3 spells CASSQDWGHSNQPQHF. The CDR3 nucleotides are TGCGCCAGCAGCCAAGATTGGGGGCATAGCAATCAGCCCCAGCATTTT.

The V gene is TRBV28, the J gene TRBJ2-7; 13 bases align to TRBD2. The CDR3 has 13 residues. The germline V gene has CDR1 MDHEN and CDR2 SYDVKM. Here the CDR3 reads CAATSGRSYEQYF. DNA of the CDR3: TGTGCGGCGACTAGCGGGAGGAGCTACGAGCAGTACTTC.

A word on this clone: Sequence at one end of the junction differs from germline and may be a read error. This chain uses TRBV2 with TRBJ1-2, with D perhaps matching TRBD1 (6 bases). This CDR3 contains 13 residues. Germline values: CDR1 SNHLY, CDR2 FYNNEI. The DNA of the CDR3 is TGTGCCAGCAGGGGCTTAAGGACAGTATTTCCGGGCTTC. It translates to CASRGLRTVFPGF.

The chain is built from TRBV7-9 and TRBJ1-5; D gene unclear. Trimming shortened V by 1 base and J by 0 bases, and 10 bases separated the two germline ends. Germline V gene lookup returns CDR1 SEHNR and CDR2 FQNEAQ (reference sequence). The CDR3 runs to 16 residues. The CDR3 sequence is CASSLDLAPSNQPQHF. CDR3 DNA: TGTGCCAGCAGCTTAGATCTGGCCCCTAGCAATCAGCCCCAGCATTTT.

The chain links TRBV18 to TRBJ1-1; D uncertain. V shed 3 bases and J shed 0 bases, with 17 bases lying between them. CDR1 and CDR2 (germline): KGHSH, LQKENI. The CDR3 runs to 17 residues. In DNA form, the CDR3 reads TGTGCCAGCTCACCCCCGAGTGGTCAGAGGGTGAACACTGAAGCTTTCTTT. It codes for CASSPPSGQRVNTEAFF.

The rearrangement joins TRBV7-2 to TRBJ2-3; D not resolved. The V end was cut by 1 base, the J end by 0 bases, with 5 bases between. CDR1 is SGHTA, CDR2 FQGNSA, per germline. The CDR3 runs 14 residues. CDR3 sequence (DNA): TGTGCCAGCAGCTTAGACACCAGCACAGATACGCAGTATTTT. Residues: CASSLDTSTDTQYF.